This T cell receptor (beta chain) was recovered during a study of T cell responses to AZD1222 COVID-19 vaccine (dated by TCRdb to about 2021). Regarding the complete study: AZD1222 recipients given second doses at about 4 weeks or at about 12 weeks were pooled, since spike-specific TCR depth and breadth were not found to differ between the two schedules. Enrollment into the trials was organized by age into subgroups of 18-55, 56-69 and 70-plus years, and those subgroups contained 148, 28 and 57 TCR-sequenced participants, respectively. TCR sequencing covered some 250 trial participants: around 210 given two doses of AZD1222 and 26 given two doses of MenACWY control vaccine.

The CDR3 regions of human TCRbeta chains were subjected to immunosequencing. The original methods were these. TCRs in the repertoires were compared against a reference library of SARS-CoV-2-specific TCRs that had been generated with the MIRA antigen-specificity platform. Breadth was defined as the fraction of unique TCRs that were SARS-CoV-2-associated, and depth was defined as the fraction of total T cells that were SARS-CoV-2-associated. Using the MIRA data, each spike-specific TCR was mapped to the spike region that the TCR reacts to and placed in a CD4 or CD8 class. Log10-transformed breadth and depth values were compared by one-way ANOVA with Sidak's multiple comparisons tests. TCRdb carries this immuneACCESS record with in-frame sequences only. Its versions omit some clonotypes, under half of them owing to an unresolved V gene in the studies checked, with the rest unexplained. D and trimming come from the DNA, and the V and J calls and clone size come from that table. This sample is represented by 130,000 to 150,000 clones; under 95% of them were singletons. The top ten clones comprise around 5.4% of the sample.

The CDR3 has 15 amino acids, counting the end cysteine and phenylalanine. The kept DNA is CDR3 alone, 45 bases in frame from the first base. A distance of 17 bases separates the germline ends of V and J, which lose 4 bases and 4 bases respectively. The germline V gene gives CDR1 as SGHVS and CDR2 as FQNEAQ. The research as a whole found: The 56-69-year group was small, and its depth increase did not reach significance, likely because of low power. CD4 TCRs associated with the vaccine covered the entire spike protein, and the dominant responses were in regions 160-218 and 743-854. Nearly half of unique spike-specific TCRs reportedly recognized epitopes outside regions mutated in the B.1.351 and B.1.1.7 variants. Most participants were white British and females outnumbered males, and the authors suggested that clonal diversity may have been underestimated. After two AZD1222 doses, both the breadth and the depth of spike-specific TCRs were significantly higher than at day 0 and than in MenACWY recipients. Conclusions about previously exposed vaccinees are limited, since just six AZD1222 recipients were seropositive for SARS-CoV-2 at baseline. Because no day 14 peak-response samples were available, the repertoires could be characterized only after the peak T cell response.

Reading the label with the study, this specimen's time point is: baseline before first vaccination. Samples from vaccinated people were obtained from the UK trials COV001 and COV002, which included a single-blind randomized controlled phase 2/3 trial of AZD1222 (ChAdOx1 nCoV-19) in healthy adults. For TCRbeta chain sequencing, PBMC samples from trial participants were taken at day 0 and at day 28 after the second dose. On this clone: Its antigen target is currently unknown. Base qualities are not recorded, but no much larger clone differs from it by a single base.

This receptor was identified in an adult in good health. The starting material was peripheral blood, obtained on day 0 of AZD1222 vaccination. This chain is built from TRBV7-8 and TRBJ2-7; the D gene is possibly TRBD1, with 8 bases matching. The CDR3 amino acid sequence is: CASSSLQGEGYEQYF. The DNA is as follows: TGTGCCAGCAGCTCACTACAGGGGGAGGGATACGAGCAGTACTTC.